This T cell receptor (beta chain) came from a study of T cell responses to AZD1222 COVID-19 vaccine. The germline V gene encodes CDR1 LGHNA and CDR2 YNFKEQ. The CDR3 extends over 15 amino acids. V was pared by 0 bases and J by 4 bases, with 4 bases of the junction left unmatched. Assay: immunoSEQ multiplex PCR; the TCRdb copy retains only in-frame clones and omits some. Of roughly 150,000 clones listed, almost 95% are singletons. The TCR originated in an adult who received the AZD1222 COVID-19 vaccine. The material was peripheral blood, obtained 28 days after the second AZD1222 dose. The chain is built from TRBV4-2 and TRBJ1-1; 8 bases align to TRBD1. CDR3 protein: CASSQDLQGATEAFF. In nucleotides, the CDR3 is TGTGCCAGCAGCCAAGATCTGCAGGGGGCCACTGAAGCTTTCTTT.